These 21 T cell receptor beta chains were all obtained from the same sample, sequenced in a study of cytomegalovirus exposure and HLA in healthy donors. The primer mix had 60 Vbeta and 13 Jbeta primers. The table came from immunoSEQ multiplex PCR; TCRdb's copy has only in-frame clones and leaves some out. The sample has approximately 75,000 clones, less than 85% seen once. Sequenced input: PBMCs. Every receptor here comes from a male donor in good health and CMV-seronegative.

The chain has TRBV29-1 and TRBJ2-7, with 10 bases identical to TRBD1. The CDR3 has 13 residues. Germline V CDR1 and CDR2: SQVTM, ANQGSEA. Trimming removed 7 bases from V and 2 bases from J; junction bases left unmatched: 5. CDR3 DNA sequence: TGCAGCGCGGGGACAGGGGTTGCCTACGAGCAGTACTTC. Protein: CSAGTGVAYEQYF.

The chain couples TRBV27 to TRBJ1-2; tentative D call: TRBD1 (5 bases). Deletions cut 5 bases from V and 7 bases from J, with 14 bases between. CDR3 length: 13 amino acids. Germline assignment: CDR1 MNHEY and CDR2 SMNVEV (reference sequence). CDR3 protein: CASSSQGEGGYTF. The CDR3 DNA follows: TGTGCCAGCAGTAGCCAGGGCGAAGGTGGCTACACCTTC.

About this clone itself: The sample has other DNA sequences that encode this CDR3 too. This chain links TRBV9 with TRBJ1-1, with 7 bases matching TRBD1. The CDR3 is 14 residues long. With V trimmed by 0 bases and J by 4 bases, 3 bases remained unmatched. Germline V CDR1 and CDR2: SGDLS, YYNGEE. The CDR3 is CASSVVQGSTEAFF. The CDR3 DNA is TGTGCCAGCAGCGTAGTACAGGGGAGCACTGAAGCTTTCTTT. Supplemented by reference TRBV9 and TRBJ1-1, the full variable domain reads DSGVTQTPKHLITATGQRVTLRCSPRSGDLSVYWYQQSLDQGLQFLIQYYNGEERAKGNILERFSAQQFPDLHSELNLSSLELGDSALYFCASSVVQGSTEAFFGQGTRLTVV.

With regard to this clone: Compared with germline, one end of the junction differs, possibly owing to a read error. This chain's CDR3 is CASSHGTSTDTQYF. The CDR3 DNA is TGTGCTAGCAGCCACGGGACTAGCACAGATACGCAGTATTTT. The rearrangement uses TRBV7-7 and TRBJ2-3; the D gene is possibly TRBD2 (6 bases). This CDR3 has 14 residues. From germline, CDR1 is SSHAT and CDR2 FNYEAQ (reference sequence).

V gene TRBV10-3 combines with J gene TRBJ2-7, with TRBD1 identical over 7 bases. J gave up 5 bases and V 3 bases, and 7 bases lay outside the gene matches. The CDR3 covers 14 residues. Germline V CDR1 and CDR2: ENHRY, SYGVKD. The CDR3 reads CAISDRQGNDEQYF. The CDR3 nucleotides are TGTGCCATCAGTGACCGACAGGGTAACGACGAGCAGTACTTC.

The chain uses TRBV2 and TRBJ2-2; 12 bases agree with TRBD2. In germline, CDR1 is SNHLY, CDR2 FYNNEI. Losses at the gene ends were 7 bases for V and 6 bases for J; bases not matched to a gene: 12. The CDR3 loop spans 17 amino acids. The CDR3 DNA reads as TGTGCCAGCAAAGCGGGACTAGCGGGCGGTTCGGCCGGGGAGCTGTTTTTT. This encodes CASKAGLAGGSAGELFF.

The chain has TRBV7-6 and TRBJ2-2; 7 bases align to TRBD1. Losses at the gene ends were 4 bases for V and 2 bases for J; bases not matched to a gene: 4. Germline V CDR1 and CDR2: SGHVS, FNYEAQ. This CDR3 has 15 residues. CDR3 in DNA: TGTGCCAGCAGCTCCACAGGGGAAAACACCGGGGAGCTGTTTTTT. It encodes CASSSTGENTGELFF.

The J gene is TRBJ2-7, the V gene TRBV5-1; TRBD1 aligns across 8 bases. The CDR3 runs 13 residues. V shed 7 bases, J shed 2 bases, and the junction held 5 bases outside the gene matches. Germline V gene sequence: CDR1 SGHRS, CDR2 YFSETQ. DNA for the CDR3: TGCGCCAGCGCGGACAGGGCTACCTACGAGCAGTACTTC. This codes for CASADRATYEQYF.

V and J are TRBV4-1 and TRBJ1-1; no clear D. Germline V gene data show CDR1 as MGHRA and CDR2 as YSYEKL. The V and J ends lost 0 bases and 1 base respectively, with 18 bases between them. The CDR3 is 18 residues long. The chain's CDR3 is CASSQEWPRGAGNTEAFF. The CDR3 region has the DNA TGCGCCAGCAGCCAAGAGTGGCCCCGAGGCGCGGGGAACACTGAAGCTTTCTTT.

V is TRBV7-2 and J is TRBJ1-3, with 7 bases fitting TRBD1. The CDR3 extends over 16 amino acids. V gave up 1 base and J gave up 3 bases; unmatched junction bases: 6. The V gene's germline CDR1 is SGHTA and CDR2 FQGNSA. This CDR3 reads CASSLGGTGVGNTIYF. DNA for the CDR3: TGTGCCAGCAGCTTAGGGGGAACAGGGGTTGGAAACACCATATATTTT.

This clone has just a few counts. The chain uses TRBV29-1 and TRBJ2-5; TRBD1 matches at 7 bases. V shed 3 bases, J shed 3 bases, and the junction held 10 bases outside the gene matches. CDR3 length: 15 residues. Germline loops: CDR1 SQVTM, CDR2 ANQGSEA. This chain's CDR3 is CSVEDPWDSKETQYF. In nucleotides, the CDR3 is TGCAGCGTTGAGGACCCGTGGGACAGCAAAGAGACCCAGTACTTC.

This clone showed up just once. The V call is TRBV7-8, the J call TRBJ2-4; tentatively, D is TRBD2 (5 bases). In germline, CDR1 is SGHVS, CDR2 FQNEAQ. The ends were cut back, 1 base at V and 4 bases at J, with 14 bases in the middle. This CDR3 region has 16 residues. CDR3 region: CASSLVARRGKNIQYF. The CDR3 coding sequence is TGTGCCAGCAGCTTAGTCGCCCGGCGCGGGAAAAACATTCAGTACTTC.

Of note for this clone: An end of the junction does not agree with germline; a read error may underlie this. This rearrangement joins TRBV27 to TRBJ1-6, with D perhaps TRBD1 (5 bases). CDR3 length: 13 amino acids. The germline V gene encodes CDR1 MNHEY and CDR2 SMNVEV (reference sequence). CDR3 bases: TGTGCCAGCAAAGCGCAGGGAGGGTCACCCCTCAACTTT. Its protein is CASKAQGGSPLNF.

The rearrangement joins TRBV27 to TRBJ2-5, with 14 positions matching TRBD2. This CDR3 spans 15 amino acids. Germline loops: CDR1 MNHEY, CDR2 SMNVEV (reference sequence). Trimming cost V 5 bases and J 4 bases; bases outside gene matches: 3. CDR3: CASSDGTSGGETQYF. CDR3 sequence (DNA): TGTGCCAGCAGTGACGGGACTAGCGGGGGAGAGACCCAGTACTTC.

This rearrangement joins TRBV11-2 to TRBJ2-5, with 7 bases identical to TRBD1. The germline CDR1 and CDR2 sequences are SGHAT and FQNNGV. This CDR3 region has 14 residues. With 2 bases clipped from V and 4 bases from J, the junction kept 4 bases outside the gene matches. The CDR3 loop is CASSLNRGAETQYF. Here the CDR3 DNA reads TGTGCCAGCAGCTTAAACAGGGGAGCAGAGACCCAGTACTTC.

This clone was observed a single time. This chain links TRBV25-1 with TRBJ2-1, with 7 positions matching TRBD2. Germline CDR1 MGHDK, CDR2 SYGVNS. CDR3 length: 14 amino acids. The ends lost 0 bases at V and 5 bases at J; junction bases unmatched: 1. The CDR3 region has the DNA TGTGCCAGCAGTGAATATCGGGGGGACAATGAGCAGTTCTTC. Translated: CASSEYRGDNEQFF.

The V gene is TRBV19, the J gene TRBJ2-1; 8 nucleotides line up with TRBD1. The CDR3 loop spans 15 amino acids. Trimming at V came to 5 bases and at J to 9 bases, leaving 12 bases not matched to a gene. CDR1 and CDR2 (germline): LNHDA, SQIVND (reference sequence). The CDR3 loop is CASSSWGQVIGEQFF. Written as DNA, the CDR3 is TGTGCCAGTAGTTCCTGGGGACAGGTGATCGGTGAGCAGTTCTTC. The full variable domain, its missing parts supplied by reference TRBV19 and TRBJ2-1, is DGGITQSPKYLFRKEGQNVTLSCEQNLNHDAMYWYRQDPGQGLRLIYYSQIVNDFQKGDIAEGYSVSREKKESFPLTVTSAQKNPTAFYLCASSSWGQVIGEQFFGPGTRLTVL.

A few counts support this clone. The chain joins TRBV5-3 to TRBJ1-2; D uncertain. TRBV5-3 is an ORF, and what it does is uncertain. Trimming cost V 3 bases and J 3 bases, with 9 bases left between them. This CDR3 is built from 13 residues. The CDR3 coding sequence is TGTGCCAGAAGCTGTGATACACACTATGGCTACACCTTC. It yields the protein CARSCDTHYGYTF.

The chain joins TRBV15 to TRBJ1-2, with D possibly TRBD1 on 6 matching bases. In germline, CDR1 is LNHNV, CDR2 YYDKDF (reference sequence). The germline V and J ends were trimmed by 4 bases and 4 bases, with 16 bases remaining between them. The CDR3 contains 15 residues. The CDR3 bases are TGTGCCACCAGCACCGAAAACAGGGTCCGCTATGGCTACACCTTC. Translated, it gives CATSTENRVRYGYTF.

The V and J genes are TRBV9 and TRBJ1-1; 7 bases are shared with TRBD1. V lost 4 bases, J lost 8 bases, and 8 bases stayed unmatched. The germline V gene encodes CDR1 SGDLS and CDR2 YYNGEE. This CDR3 contains 13 residues. Here the CDR3 DNA reads TGTGCCAGCAGCAGAGAGGGGACAGAAGAAGCTTTCTTT. Translating gives CASSREGTEEAFF.

CDR3 sequence: CASSLAWADISNQPQHF. The CDR3 nucleotides read TGTGCCAGCAGCTTGGCCTGGGCAGATATTAGCAATCAGCCCCAGCATTTT. The chain recombines TRBV5-6 with TRBJ1-5; no clear D gene. Germline lookup yields CDR1 SGHDT and CDR2 YYEEEE. The CDR3 runs to 17 residues. Between the trimmed V and J ends, which lost 0 bases and 0 bases, there was a span of 13 bases.